Given below is one TCR beta chain in context. The antigen is undetermined. Splitting the CD4+ cells yielded a CD45RA+ naive subset and a CD45RA-negative memory subset. The table came from immunoSEQ multiplex PCR; TCRdb's copy has only in-frame clones and leaves some out. The data hold more than 2,000,000 clones, with just over 90% observed a single time. This entry is derived from a study of shared clonotypes between healthy human individuals. Overall study results and limits: Having only a few donors restricted how much genetic and exposure-history diversity was captured.

From germline, CDR1 is SGHNT and CDR2 YYREEE (reference sequence). This CDR3 has 14 amino acids. Trimming took 4 bases from V and 6 from J, leaving 17 bases between them. The chain employs TRBV5-4 and TRBJ2-7; D possibly matches TRBD1 or TRBD2 (5 bases each). This clonotype was obtained from a man younger than 35 in good health. Some clones in this sample may be carry-over from other donors' samples. Sequencing was done on a sample of naive CD4+ T cells from PBMCs. Subset reported: CD45RA+ positively selected. In DNA, the CDR3 is TGTGCCAGCAGCGACCAGGGAGTAGGGCTCGAGCAGTACTTC. Translation: CASSDQGVGLEQYF.